This T cell receptor (beta chain) appears in the sequencing data of a study of T-cell memory formation after mild COVID-19. Study-level findings and limits: Researchers could not confirm that second-wave clones peaking on day 37 targeted SARS-CoV-2. Clones shrinking from day 15 to 85 showed even CD4/CD8 mixes; later expanders tilted CD4+.

This clonotype has more than one count but fewer than ten. Its antigen remains unidentified. MiXCR, applied by TCRdb to the 5' RACE reads, yields one record per CDR3 protein. The sample has roughly 500,000 distinct CDR3 sequences, 20% seen once; the top ten hold approximately 13%. What was sequenced was PBMCs or a T cell subset sorted from them (not recorded which). The sequence was collected from an adult woman who had mild COVID-19 (a few samples of this study predate the infection). Cell type and time point are not known.

In nucleotides, the CDR3 is TGTGCCAGCAGTTTAAGAGGGGTCGAAGATACGCAGTATTTT. This sequence encodes CASSLRGVEDTQYF. This sequence joins TRBV12-3 or TRBV12-4 and TRBJ2-3; tentatively, D is TRBD1 or TRBD2 (5 bases each). The CDR3 spans 14 residues. V lost 2 bases and J lost 5, with 11 bases in between.